Below, 6 T cell receptor beta chains from the same sample are listed, as sequenced in a study of blood T cell repertoires in COVID-19. Only in-frame clones appear in the TCRdb table, and some are missing; sequencing was by immunoSEQ multiplex PCR. The repertoire has approximately 180,000 clones, about 84% of them found once; the top ten carry 15% to 20%. The specimen was peripheral blood. The receptors come from a person in their 70s with COVID-19, enrolled during active disease.

V and J are TRBV4-1 and TRBJ2-1; possible D gene TRBD2, 6 bases. The CDR3 is 15 amino acids. V lost 4 bases and J 6 bases, leaving 16 bases between the germline ends. The germline V gene encodes CDR1 MGHRA and CDR2 YSYEKL. The CDR3 region has the DNA TGCGCCAGCAGCCCCACTAGCCCCATTGTCAATGAGCAGTTCTTC. This gives the protein CASSPTSPIVNEQFF.

The chain has TRBV28 and TRBJ2-7; maybe TRBD2 (6 bases). The ends were cut back, 2 bases at V and 6 bases at J, with 17 bases in the middle. Germline V gene lookup returns CDR1 MDHEN and CDR2 SYDVKM. The CDR3 covers 15 residues. As DNA, the CDR3 is TGTGCCAGCAGTTTAGGGGAGGAAGGGAAAACCGAGCAGTACTTC. Protein product: CASSLGEEGKTEQYF.

The chain joins TRBV4-3 to TRBJ1-4, with D uncertain. The CDR3 spans 15 residues. CDR1 LGHNA and CDR2 YSLEER come from the germline V gene. V was pared by 6 bases and J by 0 bases, with 11 bases between. The CDR3 DNA is TGCGCCAGCAGTCAAACAGCTGCAACTAATGAAAAACTGTTTTTT. Translation: CASSQTAATNEKLFF.

Regarding this clone: The germline gene is not matched at one end of the junction; a read error may be the cause. The V call is TRBV30, the J call TRBJ1-1, with D possibly being TRBD1 (5 bases). Germline values: CDR1 GTSNPN, CDR2 SVGIG (reference sequence). The CDR3 sequence is 11 residues long. DNA for the CDR3: TGTGCCTGTGCAGGGTTCACTGAGGCTTTCTTT. This sequence encodes CACAGFTEAFF.

This chain connects TRBV5-1 to TRBJ2-7; 13 bases map to TRBD2. With V trimmed by 1 base and J by 3 bases, 7 bases remained unmatched. There are 17 residues in the CDR3. CDR1 and CDR2 (germline): SGHRS, YFSETQ. The CDR3 bases are TGCGCCAGCAGCTTGTTGCCCGGGACTAGCGGGATCTACGAGCAGTACTTC. Its protein product is CASSLLPGTSGIYEQYF.

This chain connects TRBV6-5 to TRBJ1-1, with D possibly TRBD1 on 5 matching bases. In germline, CDR1 is MNHEY, CDR2 SVGAGI. The CDR3 runs to 15 residues. V lost 4 bases and J 0 bases, leaving 12 bases between the germline ends. CDR3 sequence: CASSSGTLLNTEAFF. As DNA, the CDR3 is TGTGCCAGCAGTTCGGGGACTCTTTTGAACACTGAAGCTTTCTTT.